This T cell receptor (beta chain) originates from a study of shared clonotypes between healthy human individuals. Trimming cost V 3 bases and J 2 bases, with 12 bases left between them. The germline V gene encodes CDR1 GTSNPN and CDR2 SVGIG (reference sequence). The CDR3 loop spans 14 amino acids. Sequenced by immunoSEQ multiplex PCR; TCRdb stores in-frame clones only, minus some. The sample has fewer than 1.6 million clones, about 98.5% seen once. Material: naive CD4+ T cells sorted from blood. Subset indicated: CD45RA+ positively selected. The chain carries TRBV30 and TRBJ2-3, with no clear D. The receptor comes from a man aged 25 to 40 in good health. CDR3: CAWRTDGYTDTQYF. The CDR3, as DNA: TGTGCCTGGAGGACGGACGGATACACAGATACGCAGTATTTT.